The T cell receptor beta chain under discussion was sequenced for a study of T cell repertoires in cytomegalovirus infection. On this clonotype itself: Its antigen remains unknown.

TCRdb reprocessed the reads via MiXCR and lists one record per CDR3 protein. In the table there are 110,000 or so distinct CDR3 sequences, around 31% of which are singletons. V shed 5 bases and J 4 bases; nucleotides not matched to a gene: 11. Germline V gene lookup returns CDR1 SGHVS and CDR2 FNYEAQ. This CDR3 region has 16 residues. This chain connects TRBV7-6 to TRBJ2-7; TRBD1 matches 10 bases. The sequence came from a human donor in good health (CMV status not recorded). Some clones in this sample may be carry-over from other donors' samples. The sample was CD8+ T cells from cultured PBMCs, taken from culture after CMV antigen stimulation. CDR3 loop: CASSPRDRGHPYEQYF. The CDR3 nucleotides are TGTGCCAGCAGCCCAAGGGACAGGGGCCATCCGTACGAGCAGTACTTC. The full variable domain, completed using reference TRBV7-6 and TRBJ2-7, is GAGVSQSPRYKVTKRGQDVALRCDPISGHVSLYWYRQALGQGPEFLTYFNYEAQQDKSGLPNDRFSAERPEGSISTLTIQRTEQRDSAMYRCASSPRDRGHPYEQYFGPGTRLTVT.